These T cell receptor beta chains were read from a single sample in a study of T cells in Graves' hyperthyroidism and ophthalmopathy. Using its own MiXCR run on the multiplex PCR reads, TCRdb lists one record per CDR3 protein. The profile shows some 560,000 distinct CDR3 sequences, roughly 15% of them singletons. The specimen sequenced was blood. These TCRs come from a woman aged 40 to 50 with Graves' hyperthyroidism. Both conserved end residues are part of each CDR3. D genes are given only for firm matches.

NA,TRBV14,TRBJ2-7,CASSQAGRDAYEQYF
TRBD2,TRBV7-3,TRBJ2-7,CASSLTGGAGGEQYF
NA,TRBV20-1,TRBJ2-5,CSARAGGRGTQYF
TRBD2,TRBV15,TRBJ2-5,CATSSDGLAGYSETQYF
NA,TRBV6-2/TRBV6-3,TRBJ2-5,CASSYRGGGQETQYF
NA,TRBV28,TRBJ2-7,CASSLLYEQYF
NA,TRBV6-2/TRBV6-3,TRBJ1-1,CASTRDMNTEAFF
TRBD1,TRBV7-2,TRBJ1-5,CASSLIQGGKDSNQPQHF
NA,TRBV11-2,TRBJ2-1,CASSFLRGTYNEQFF
NA,TRBV30,TRBJ2-3,CAWSSPGMEDTQYF
NA,TRBV29-1,TRBJ2-3,CSVAKGMGTSTDTQYF
TRBD2,TRBV12-3/TRBV12-4,TRBJ2-1,CASSPGGTNTHNEQFF
NA,TRBV2,TRBJ2-5,CASIRAQGETQYF
NA,TRBV28,TRBJ1-4,CASNNRRGIATNEKLFF
NA,TRBV7-6,TRBJ1-3,CASSRGPGNTIYF
NA,TRBV4-1,TRBJ2-5,CASSQPARQETQYF
TRBD1,TRBV7-4,TRBJ2-7,CASCYRGSSYEQYF
NA,TRBV30,TRBJ2-1,CAWSPNRGGEQFF
TRBD1,TRBV20-1,TRBJ2-5,CSARQGARETQYF
NA,TRBV4-1,TRBJ1-2,CASSQDVGGYTF
NA,TRBV30,TRBJ2-1,CAWSVLGSIYNEQFF
NA,TRBV7-2,TRBJ2-3,CASSLPAAGSSTDTQYF
TRBD1,TRBV28,TRBJ2-3,CASTHRGQGPDTQYF
TRBD1,TRBV10-3,TRBJ1-1,CAITGQGRGNTEAFF
NA,TRBV5-6,TRBJ2-3,CASSPGRLPEDTQYF
TRBD2,TRBV5-1,TRBJ2-5,CASSSGGGQETQYF
NA,TRBV30,TRBJ2-7,CAWSMGLVPYEQYF
NA,TRBV13,TRBJ2-7,CASSQGLGEYEQYF
TRBD1,TRBV5-1,TRBJ2-7,CASSLKDRAAYEQYF
TRBD2,TRBV28,TRBJ2-1,CASSPGLAGGPRFF
TRBD1,TRBV28,TRBJ2-2,CASTRDRGNVGTGELFF
NA,TRBV30,TRBJ2-5,CAWSLYQETQYF
NA,TRBV2,TRBJ2-3,CASSEGPGATDTQYF
TRBD2,TRBV28,TRBJ2-1,CASSPARTSDPSEQFF
TRBD2,TRBV9,TRBJ2-3,CASSVGGSLTQYF
TRBD2,TRBV18,TRBJ2-1,CASSPPLREHNEQFF
NA,TRBV11-2,TRBJ1-5,CASSLGVGYNQPQHF